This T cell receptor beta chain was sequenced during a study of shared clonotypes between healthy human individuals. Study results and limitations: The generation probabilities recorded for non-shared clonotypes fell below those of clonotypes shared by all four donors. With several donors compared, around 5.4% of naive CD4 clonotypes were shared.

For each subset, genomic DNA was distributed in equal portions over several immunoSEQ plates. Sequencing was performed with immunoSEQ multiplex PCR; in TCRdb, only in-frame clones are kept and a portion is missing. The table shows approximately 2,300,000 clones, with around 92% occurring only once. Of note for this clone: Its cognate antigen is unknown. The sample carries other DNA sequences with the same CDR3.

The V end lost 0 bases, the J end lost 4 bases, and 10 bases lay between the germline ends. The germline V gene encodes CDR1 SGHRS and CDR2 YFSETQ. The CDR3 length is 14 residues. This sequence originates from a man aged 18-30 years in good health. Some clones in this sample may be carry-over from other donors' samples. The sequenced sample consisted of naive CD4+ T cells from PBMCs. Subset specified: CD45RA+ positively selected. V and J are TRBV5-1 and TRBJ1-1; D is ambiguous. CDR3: CASSLGVLGTEAFF. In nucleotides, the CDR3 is TGCGCCAGCAGCTTGGGGGTTTTGGGCACTGAAGCTTTCTTT.